The 26 T cell receptor beta chains below all came from one sample that was sequenced in a study of radiation and T cells in renal cell carcinoma. Produced via immunoSEQ multiplex PCR; TCRdb's table is partial and in-frame only. The sample yields approximately 83,000 clones, just under 85% seen once. Time point specified: blood 4 weeks post-SBRT, at nephrectomy. Described treatment: 15 Gy SBRT to primary tumor, nephrectomy 4 weeks later. The sample in question was blood, obtained from a patient whose treatment included radiotherapy and nephrectomy. The receptors here all came from a man aged 50 to 60 with renal cell carcinoma.

The chain uses TRBV7-2 and TRBJ1-3; 8 bases are shared with TRBD1. The CDR3 length is 15 residues. Germline lookup yields CDR1 SGHTA and CDR2 FQGNSA. The V and J ends lost 2 bases and 2 bases, in that order; junction bases with no gene match: 2. CDR3 in DNA: TGTGCCAGCAGCTTAATACAGGGGGCTGGAAACACCATATATTTT. Residues: CASSLIQGAGNTIYF.

This clone was observed a single time. V gene TRBV6-1 combines with J gene TRBJ1-5; weak D call: TRBD1 (6 bases). The ends were cut back, 2 bases at V and 9 bases at J, with 17 bases in the middle. The germline V gene has CDR1 MNHNS and CDR2 SASEGT. The CDR3 is 15 residues long. The CDR3 bases are TGTGCCAGCAGTGAAACAGGGCATTGGGGACGGCCCCAGCATTTT. Its translation: CASSETGHWGRPQHF.

The gene calls are TRBV28 and TRBJ2-7, with 7 bases that match TRBD1. The trim removed 6 bases at V and 0 bases at J, leaving 11 bases unmatched. Germline lookup yields CDR1 MDHEN and CDR2 SYDVKM. The CDR3 consists of 16 residues. The CDR3 bases are TGTGCCAGCAGCTACGAGGCGACAGGGAGCTCCTACGAGCAGTACTTC. Encoded protein: CASSYEATGSSYEQYF.

In regard to this clone: An end of the junction does not agree with germline; a read error may underlie this. The chain employs TRBV30 and TRBJ2-1; 8 bases are shared with TRBD2. CDR3 length: 12 residues. Germline values: CDR1 GTSNPN, CDR2 SVGIG (reference sequence). CDR3 region: CAWSVTGLVWLF. The CDR3 region has the DNA TGTGCCTGGAGTGTGACGGGACTAGTTTGGCTCTTC.

As DNA, the CDR3 is TGTGCCAGCAGCTCGCGGGGCCTCCAGGGGACTGAAGCTTTCTTT. Translating gives CASSSRGLQGTEAFF. The chain carries TRBV7-6 and TRBJ1-1, with D maybe TRBD1 (6 bases). Germline V CDR1 and CDR2: SGHVS, FNYEAQ. The CDR3 is 15 amino acids. Trimming left V 4 bases short and J 5 bases short, with 17 bases between.

This clone occurred once. The chain employs TRBV5-4 and TRBJ2-3, with TRBD2 matching over 13 bases. The V gene's germline CDR1 is SGHNT and CDR2 YYREEE (reference sequence). CDR3 size: 16 residues. After removal of 4 bases from V and 2 bases from J, the junction contained 4 bases not matched to a gene. The CDR3 reads CASSPGLAGITDTQYF. The CDR3, as DNA: TGTGCCAGCAGCCCGGGACTAGCGGGGATCACAGATACGCAGTATTTT. The full variable domain, in which reference TRBV5-4 and TRBJ2-3 provide the parts outside the CDR3, is ETGVTQSPTHLIKTRGQQVTLRCSSQSGHNTVSWYQQALGQGPQFIFQYYREEENGRGNFPPRFSGLQFPNYSSELNVNALELDDSALYLCASSPGLAGITDTQYFGPGTRLTVL.

The V gene is TRBV9, the J gene TRBJ2-7; D is perhaps TRBD2 (5 bases). Deletions cut 3 bases from V and 3 bases from J, with 16 bases between. Germline assignment: CDR1 SGDLS and CDR2 YYNGEE. The CDR3 is made up of 15 amino acids. CDR3 sequence: CASSASGTRDYEQYF. CDR3 DNA sequence: TGTGCCAGCAGCGCGAGCGGAACTAGAGACTACGAGCAGTACTTC.

The chain's CDR3 is CASSSNLETQYF. In DNA form, the CDR3 reads TGCGCCAGCAGCTCCAACCTGGAGACCCAGTACTTC. V gene TRBV5-1 combines with J gene TRBJ2-5; D unresolved. CDR1 is SGHRS and CDR2 is YFSETQ in the germline V gene. This CDR3 comprises 12 residues. V was clipped by 3 bases and J by 5 bases, with 8 bases between them.

The V and J genes are TRBV30 and TRBJ2-5; D could derive from TRBD1 or TRBD2 (6 bases each). Deletions cut 5 bases from V and 7 bases from J, with 11 bases between. CDR1 and CDR2 (germline): GTSNPN, SVGIG (reference sequence). The CDR3 loop spans 11 amino acids. CDR3 residues: CAWSGGGTQYF. In DNA, the CDR3 is TGTGCCTGGTCAGGAGGGGGGACCCAGTACTTC.

The chain combines TRBV5-1 with TRBJ1-6; 11 bases line up with TRBD1. After removal of 4 bases from V and 7 bases from J, the junction contained 10 bases not matched to a gene. This CDR3 has 17 amino acids. Germline lookup yields CDR1 SGHRS and CDR2 YFSETQ. DNA for the CDR3: TGCGCCAGCAGCGGAACGGACAGGGGGCTAGCAAATTCACCCCTCCACTTT. This encodes CASSGTDRGLANSPLHF.

The rearrangement links TRBV4-3 to TRBJ1-6; D is ambiguous. The V and J ends lost 3 bases and 0 bases respectively, with 12 bases between them. Per the germline V gene, CDR1 is LGHNA and CDR2 is YSLEER. The CDR3 is 17 amino acids. For the CDR3, the DNA is TGCGCCAGCAGCCAGGCCATACAGAGCTCCTATAATTCACCCCTCCACTTT. Translated, it gives CASSQAIQSSYNSPLHF.

This rearrangement joins TRBV6-9 to TRBJ2-1; 9 nucleotides agree with TRBD2. The CDR3 loop spans 16 amino acids. With 1 base clipped from V and 8 bases from J, the junction kept 9 bases outside the gene matches. Germline V gene lookup returns CDR1 MNHGY and CDR2 SVAAGI. CDR3 region: CASSYLWAGGPDEQFF. In DNA, the CDR3 is TGTGCCAGCAGTTATTTATGGGCGGGAGGGCCGGATGAGCAGTTCTTC.

This chain joins TRBV6-5 and TRBJ2-7; 7 bases are shared with TRBD2. The germline CDR1 and CDR2 sequences are MNHEY and SVGAGI. CDR3 length: 15 residues. Unmatched junction bases numbered 11, after V lost 6 bases and J lost 3 bases. The CDR3 region has the DNA TGTGCCAGCAGCTCCTACGGTGGCGGGAGCTACGAGCAGTACTTC. The encoded protein is CASSSYGGGSYEQYF.

This chain connects TRBV6-4 to TRBJ1-5; D is unclear. Between the trimmed V and J ends, which lost 10 bases and 2 bases, there was a span of 21 bases. The CDR3 is 16 amino acids. Germline CDR1 reads MRHNA; CDR2 reads SNTAGT. The CDR3 region has the DNA TGTGCCAAGCTTTGGCAGACCCGTCATGGCAATCAGCCCCAGCATTTT. Its protein product is CAKLWQTRHGNQPQHF.

The rearrangement links TRBV7-3 to TRBJ1-5; D uncertain. V lost 6 bases to trimming and J lost 7 bases, with 7 bases between them. The CDR3 is 11 amino acids. The germline CDR1 and CDR2 sequences are SGHTA and FQGTGA. CDR3 in amino acids: CASRRAQPQHF. The CDR3 nucleotides read TGTGCCAGCAGACGTGCCCAGCCCCAGCATTTT.

The J gene is TRBJ2-1, the V gene TRBV2; D gene unclear. In germline, CDR1 is SNHLY, CDR2 FYNNEI. V lost 3 bases, J lost 4 bases, and 13 bases lay in between. The CDR3 runs 15 residues. CDR3 sequence reads: CASSEYSAPYNEQFF. The CDR3 region has the DNA TGTGCCAGCAGTGAGTACAGCGCCCCTTACAATGAGCAGTTCTTC.

The chain uses TRBV7-3 and TRBJ2-2; 7 bases fit TRBD2. This CDR3 is built from 15 residues. From germline, CDR1 is SGHTA and CDR2 FQGTGA. Trimming took 1 base from V and 6 from J; bases not matched to a gene: 5. The CDR3 coding sequence is TGTGCCAGCAGCTTAATCAGCGGGGCGGCCGGGGAGCTGTTTTTT. Its protein product is CASSLISGAAGELFF.

The chain is built from TRBV6-5 and TRBJ1-4, with D tentatively TRBD1 (5 bases). The CDR3 has 14 residues. V was pared by 6 bases and J by 8 bases, with 16 bases between. Germline V gives CDR1 MNHEY, CDR2 SVGAGI. In DNA, the CDR3 is TGTGCCAGCAGGACGGGAGGGGCGGGAGAAAAACTGTTTTTT. This encodes CASRTGGAGEKLFF.

The gene calls are TRBV5-1 and TRBJ2-1; D is ambiguous. CDR1 and CDR2 (germline): SGHRS, YFSETQ. The CDR3 runs to 14 residues. V shed 8 bases and J shed 4 bases, with 16 bases lying between them. The CDR3 DNA follows: TGCGCCAGTGAAGCTAACCCGGAATACAATGAGCAGTTCTTC. It yields the protein CASEANPEYNEQFF.

This chain connects TRBV5-1 to TRBJ1-2; 9 bases line up with TRBD1. CDR1 and CDR2 (germline): SGHRS, YFSETQ. This CDR3 is built from 15 residues. With 4 bases clipped from V and 4 bases from J, the junction kept 8 bases outside the gene matches. This CDR3 is CASSTGDRALYGYTF. Written as DNA, the CDR3 is TGCGCCAGCAGCACAGGGGACAGGGCCCTCTATGGCTACACCTTC.

The V call is TRBV30, the J call TRBJ1-4, with a weak D call TRBD1 (6 bases). The V gene's germline CDR1 is GTSNPN and CDR2 SVGIG (reference sequence). This CDR3 spans 12 amino acids. The germline V and J ends were trimmed by 8 bases and 8 bases, with 15 bases remaining between them. The CDR3 is CAGSKGGEKLFF. CDR3 in DNA: TGTGCCGGGTCTAAGGGGGGAGAAAAACTGTTTTTT.

The chain employs TRBV4-3 and TRBJ1-2; D unresolved. The CDR3 runs to 15 residues. The germline V gene encodes CDR1 LGHNA and CDR2 YSLEER. Trimming left V 0 bases short and J 0 bases short, with 8 bases between. CDR3 amino acids: CASSQDPTANYGYTF. CDR3 nucleotides: TGCGCCAGCAGCCAAGATCCGACGGCTAACTATGGCTACACCTTC.

V is TRBV9 and J is TRBJ2-5, with a possible D match to TRBD2 (5 bases). The CDR3 is made up of 15 amino acids. V dropped 0 bases and J dropped 4 bases, with 13 bases sitting between them. The germline CDR1 and CDR2 sequences are SGDLS and YYNGEE. The CDR3 sequence is CASSVAGGRAETQYF. CDR3 DNA: TGTGCCAGCAGCGTAGCGGGCGGGCGGGCAGAGACCCAGTACTTC.

This chain links TRBV6-1 with TRBJ1-1, with D maybe TRBD1 (5 bases). Trimming stripped 4 bases from V and 6 bases from J, with 12 bases between. The CDR3 is 13 residues long. The germline V gene has CDR1 MNHNS and CDR2 SASEGT. CDR3 residues: CASSVTDKAEAFF. The CDR3 bases are TGTGCCAGCAGTGTGACGGACAAAGCTGAAGCTTTCTTT.

This clone was detected only a few times. This chain joins TRBV7-9 and TRBJ2-5, with D maybe TRBD2 (6 bases). Per the germline V gene, CDR1 is SEHNR and CDR2 is FQNEAQ (reference sequence). The CDR3 is 16 amino acids. Trimming took 5 bases from V and 4 from J, leaving 20 bases between them. DNA of the CDR3: TGTGCCAGCAGCCCGCCGGGACCACTAGCTAGAGAGACCCAGTACTTC. Its translation is CASSPPGPLARETQYF.

The chain couples TRBV4-1 to TRBJ2-1; 8 bases are a match to TRBD1. The CDR3 contains 16 residues. Germline V lookup: CDR1 MGHRA, CDR2 YSYEKL. Germline trimming cut 1 base from V and 3 bases from J; bases unmatched to any gene: 5. DNA of the CDR3: TGCGCCAGCAGCCAAGGCAACAGGGGGGTCTACAATGAGCAGTTCTTC. Amino acid sequence: CASSQGNRGVYNEQFF.